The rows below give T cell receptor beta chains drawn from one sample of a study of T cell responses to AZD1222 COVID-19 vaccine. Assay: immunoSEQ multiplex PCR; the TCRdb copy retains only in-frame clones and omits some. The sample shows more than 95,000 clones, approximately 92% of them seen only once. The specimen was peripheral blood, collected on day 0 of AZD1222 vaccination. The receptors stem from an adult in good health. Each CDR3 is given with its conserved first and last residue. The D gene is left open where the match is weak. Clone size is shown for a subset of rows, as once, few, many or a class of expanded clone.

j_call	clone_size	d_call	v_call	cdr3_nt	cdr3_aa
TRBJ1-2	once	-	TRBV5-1	TGCGCCAGCAGCTTGGCCGACACCTTATATGGCTACACCTTC	CASSLADTLYGYTF
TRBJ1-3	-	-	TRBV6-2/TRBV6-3	TGTGCCAGCAGTTACTCGGTCCACTCTGGAAACACCATATATTTT	CASSYSVHSGNTIYF
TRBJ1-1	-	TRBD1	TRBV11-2	TGTGCCAGCAAAACCTACGGGACAGGGGTGTCTCTAGGCACTGAAGCTTTCTTT	CASKTYGTGVSLGTEAFF
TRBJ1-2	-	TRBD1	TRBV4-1	TGCGCCAGCAGCGCGGGACAGGAACGCTATGGCTACACCTTC	CASSAGQERYGYTF
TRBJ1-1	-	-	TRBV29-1	TGCAGCGCTGGGCAGGTACAGTACACTGAAGCTTTCTTT	CSAGQVQYTEAFF
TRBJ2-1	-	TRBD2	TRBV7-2	TGTGCCAGCAGCTTAAGTAGCGGGGGATACAATGAGCAGTTCTTC	CASSLSSGGYNEQFF
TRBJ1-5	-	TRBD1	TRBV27	TGTGCCAGCAGTTTAGGACAGGGTTCCCAGCCCCAGCATTTT	CASSLGQGSQPQHF
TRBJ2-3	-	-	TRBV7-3	TGTGCCAGCAGCTCTCCAACGGGACAACCCACAGATACGCAGTATTTT	CASSSPTGQPTDTQYF
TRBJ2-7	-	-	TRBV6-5	TGTGCCAGCAGCCCGGGTCCCCGGGGGGAGCAGTACTTC	CASSPGPRGEQYF
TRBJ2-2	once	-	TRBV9	TGTGCCAGCAGCGTAGGCCCCGACTTCGAACGGGACACCGGGGAGCTGTTTTTT	CASSVGPDFERDTGELFF
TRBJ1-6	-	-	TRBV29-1	TGCAGCGTGGGGTCAGGGTTTAATTCACCCCTCCACTTT	CSVGSGFNSPLHF
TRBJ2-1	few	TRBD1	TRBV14	TGTGCCAGCAGCCTGACAGGGGGAGTCAATGAGCAGTTCTTC	CASSLTGGVNEQFF
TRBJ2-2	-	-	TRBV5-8	TGTGCCAGCAGCTTGCGTTTCACCACCGGGGAGCTGTTTTTT	CASSLRFTTGELFF
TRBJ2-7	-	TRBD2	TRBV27	TGTGCCAGCAGCCGTAGCGGGCGAAGCTCCTACGAGCAGTACTTC	CASSRSGRSSYEQYF
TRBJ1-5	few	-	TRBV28	TGTGCCAGCAGTCTCTTCAAGGGTTCCCCGCATCGTAATCAGCCCCAGCATTTT	CASSLFKGSPHRNQPQHF
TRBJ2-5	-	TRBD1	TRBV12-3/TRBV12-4	TGTGCCAGCAGCCGGACAGGTACTGAGACCCAGTACTTC	CASSRTGTETQYF
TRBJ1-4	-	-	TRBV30	TGTGCCTGGAGCTTAAATGAAAAACTGTTTTTT	CAWSLNEKLFF
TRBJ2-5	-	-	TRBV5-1	TGCGCCAGCAGCTTGGACCCCTCCCAAGAGACCCAGTACTTC	CASSLDPSQETQYF
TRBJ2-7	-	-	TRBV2	TGTGCCAGCAGCACAAGAGGACCTTACGAGCAGTACTTC	CASSTRGPYEQYF
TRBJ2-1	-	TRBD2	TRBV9	TGTGCCAGCAGCGTGGGGACTAGAGATGAGCAGTTCTTC	CASSVGTRDEQFF
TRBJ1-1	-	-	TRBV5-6	TGTGCCAGCAAACCCGACAGGAACACTGAAGCTTTCTTT	CASKPDRNTEAFF
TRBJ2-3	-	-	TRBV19	TGTGCCAGTAGTATACCCCGGGACTCTAACACAGATACGCAGTATTTT	CASSIPRDSNTDTQYF
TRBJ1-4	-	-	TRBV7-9	TGTGCCAGCAGCTCAGGGCTTAGAGGTGAAAAACTGTTTTTT	CASSSGLRGEKLFF
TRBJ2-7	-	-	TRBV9	TGTGCCAGCAGCGTGAGCCCGACGAGAGAGCAGTACTTC	CASSVSPTREQYF
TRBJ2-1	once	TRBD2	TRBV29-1	TGCAGCGTTGACACGGGACTAGTCGACAATGAGCAGTTCTTC	CSVDTGLVDNEQFF
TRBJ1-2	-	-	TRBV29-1	TGCAGCGTTGAAAGCGTCTATGGCTACACCTTC	CSVESVYGYTF
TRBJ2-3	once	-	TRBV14	TGTGCCAGCAGCCTCTTAGCCCCAGATACGCAGTATTTT	CASSLLAPDTQYF
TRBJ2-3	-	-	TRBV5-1	TGCGCCAGCAGCTTGGGGGGGGGCGCGGAAGATACGCAGTATTTT	CASSLGGGAEDTQYF
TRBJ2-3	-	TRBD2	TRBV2	TGTGCCAGCAGCAGACTAGCGGGGGTCTTCACAGATACGCAGTATTTT	CASSRLAGVFTDTQYF
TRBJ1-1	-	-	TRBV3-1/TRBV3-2	TGTGCCAGCAGCCAATCTCGGGCGAGTACTGAAGCTTTCTTT	CASSQSRASTEAFF
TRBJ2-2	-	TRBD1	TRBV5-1	TGCGCCAGCAGCTTCTCAGGGACAGGGGGTACCGGGGAGCTGTTTTTT	CASSFSGTGGTGELFF
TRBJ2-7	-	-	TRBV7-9	TGTGCCAGCAGCCGACAGTCCTACGAGCAGTACTTC	CASSRQSYEQYF
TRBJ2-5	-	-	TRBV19	TGTGCCAGTAGTCCTTCCTACCAAGAGACCCAGTACTTC	CASSPSYQETQYF
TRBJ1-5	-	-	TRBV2	TGTGCCAGCAGCGAGGGCCACCAGGGCCAGCCCCAGCATTTT	CASSEGHQGQPQHF
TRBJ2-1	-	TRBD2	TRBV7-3	TGTGCCAGCAGCTTTCTAGCGGGAGAGCAGTTCTTC	CASSFLAGEQFF
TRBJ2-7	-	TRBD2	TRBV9	TGTGCCAGCAGCGCGACTAGCGGGAGGTTTTACGAGCAGTACTTC	CASSATSGRFYEQYF
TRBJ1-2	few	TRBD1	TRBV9	TGTGCCAGCAGCCTGACAGGGTCTTCTGGCTACACCTTC	CASSLTGSSGYTF
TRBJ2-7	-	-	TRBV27	TGTGCCAGCAGGGGCCCGCGGAGAGCCGGACCCTACGAGCAGTACTTC	CASRGPRRAGPYEQYF
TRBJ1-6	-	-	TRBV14	TGTGCCAGCTCCGGGTATAATTCACCCCTCCACTTT	CASSGYNSPLHF
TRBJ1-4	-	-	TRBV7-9	TGTGCCAGCAGCCGGGGCCAGTATGAAAAACTGTTTTTT	CASSRGQYEKLFF
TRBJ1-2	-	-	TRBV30	TGTGCCTGGAGAAACGGAGGAGGTCGGGCCCACACCTTC	CAWRNGGGRAHTF
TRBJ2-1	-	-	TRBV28	TGTGCCAGCCTGGGCAGGAGCTCCTACAATGAGCAGTTCTTC	CASLGRSSYNEQFF